Below, 9 T cell receptor beta chains from the same sample are listed, as sequenced in a study of T-cell reconstitution after alpha-beta-depleted transplantation in children. Unique molecular identifiers were used to barcode this TCRbeta library. MiXCR, run by TCRdb on the PCR reads, gives a single entry per CDR3 protein. The top ten hold under 3% of the sample, which has 450,000 to 600,000 distinct CDR3 sequences, about 30% seen once. Sequencing was performed on PBMCs from the stem cell graft donor, taken from the stem cell graft. The receptors stem from a human donor who donated a stem cell graft to a child with aplastic anemia.

The table lists this clonotype with a few counts. The chain employs TRBV5-1 and TRBJ2-3; 9 positions agree with TRBD2. V gave up 7 bases and J gave up 6 bases; unmatched junction bases: 15. Germline CDR1 is SGHRS and CDR2 is YFSETQ. This CDR3 region has 16 residues. The CDR3 sequence is CASGPLAGATLDTQYF. CDR3 in DNA: TGCGCCAGCGGGCCCTTAGCGGGAGCGACTTTGGATACGCAGTATTTT.

This chain connects TRBV5-5 to TRBJ1-5, with a tentative D call TRBD1 (6 bases). Trimming cost V 4 bases and J 0 bases, with 11 bases left between them. Germline V gene sequence: CDR1 SGHKS, CDR2 YYEKEE (reference sequence). The CDR3 totals 15 residues. CDR3 sequence: CASSTGTNSNQPQHF. For the CDR3, the DNA is TGTGCCAGCAGCACCGGGACAAATAGCAATCAGCCCCAGCATTTT.

This chain links TRBV7-9 with TRBJ2-5; D gene unclear. This CDR3 has 13 residues. The germline V and J ends were trimmed by 3 bases and 4 bases, with 9 bases remaining between them. Germline assignment: CDR1 SEHNR and CDR2 FQNEAQ (reference sequence). The CDR3 DNA reads TGTGCCAGCAGCTTCGTCATGCGAGAGACCCAGTACTTC. It specifies CASSFVMRETQYF.

This chain connects TRBV7-9 to TRBJ1-5; D uncertain. The germline V gene has CDR1 SEHNR and CDR2 FQNEAQ (reference sequence). Trimming removed 8 bases from V and 7 bases from J, with 18 bases in between. The CDR3 contains 14 residues. This CDR3 reads CASAPGRVGQPQHF. Here the CDR3 DNA reads TGTGCCAGCGCCCCCGGAAGGGTCGGGCAGCCCCAGCATTTT.

The V call is TRBV30, the J call TRBJ1-4; D is possibly TRBD1 (6 bases). Germline values: CDR1 GTSNPN, CDR2 SVGIG (reference sequence). The CDR3 has 15 residues. Trimming removed 0 bases at V and 8 bases at J, with 16 bases between. This CDR3 is CAWSVAGGEGEKLFF. The CDR3 region has the DNA TGTGCCTGGAGTGTAGCGGGGGGCGAAGGGGAAAAACTGTTTTTT.

The V call is TRBV30, the J call TRBJ2-1, with 9 positions matching TRBD1. Looked up from germline, CDR1 is GTSNPN and CDR2 is SVGIG (reference sequence). This CDR3 has 13 residues. Trimming at V came to 5 bases and at J to 4 bases, leaving 3 bases not matched to a gene. The CDR3 region is CAWGTGRYNEQFF. In DNA, the CDR3 is TGTGCCTGGGGGACAGGGAGATACAATGAGCAGTTCTTC.

The chain combines TRBV15 with TRBJ2-1; weak D call: TRBD1 (6 bases). V lost 1 base and J 7 bases, leaving 14 bases between the germline ends. Germline V gene lookup returns CDR1 LNHNV and CDR2 YYDKDF (reference sequence). This CDR3 spans 15 amino acids. The CDR3 is CATSRGAGVTNEQFF. Here the CDR3 DNA reads TGTGCCACCAGCAGAGGGGCAGGGGTAACGAATGAGCAGTTCTTC.

This clonotype occurred a few times. This sequence joins TRBV12-3 or TRBV12-4 and TRBJ1-4, with no clear D. There are 16 residues in the CDR3. The V and J ends lost 5 bases and 1 base respectively, with 14 bases between them. The CDR3, as DNA: TGTGCCAGCAGTCCGCGGGGAGGGCGAACTAATGAAAAACTGTTTTTT. Protein: CASSPRGGRTNEKLFF.

This rearrangement joins TRBV20-1 to TRBJ2-3, with TRBD2 as a possible D gene (6 bases). V was clipped by 0 bases and J by 3 bases, with 13 bases between them. Germline CDR1 and CDR2: DFQATT and SNEGSKA (reference sequence). The CDR3 has 15 residues. The CDR3 DNA is TGCAGTGCTAGAGATGCAGCGGGCCTAACAGATACGCAGTATTTT. Protein sequence: CSARDAAGLTDTQYF.